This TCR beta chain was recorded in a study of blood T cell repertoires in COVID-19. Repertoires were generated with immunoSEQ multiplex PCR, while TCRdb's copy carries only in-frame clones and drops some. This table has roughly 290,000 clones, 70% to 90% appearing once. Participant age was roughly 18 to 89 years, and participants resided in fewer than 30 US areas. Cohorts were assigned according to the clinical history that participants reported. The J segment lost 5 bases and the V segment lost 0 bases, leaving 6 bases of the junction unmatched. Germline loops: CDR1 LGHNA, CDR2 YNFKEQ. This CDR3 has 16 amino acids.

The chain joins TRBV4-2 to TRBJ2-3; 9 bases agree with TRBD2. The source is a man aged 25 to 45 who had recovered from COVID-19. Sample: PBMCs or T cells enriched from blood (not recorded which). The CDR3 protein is CASSQDMRGGLDTQYF. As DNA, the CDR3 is TGTGCCAGCAGCCAAGACATGCGGGGGGGCTTAGATACGCAGTATTTT.